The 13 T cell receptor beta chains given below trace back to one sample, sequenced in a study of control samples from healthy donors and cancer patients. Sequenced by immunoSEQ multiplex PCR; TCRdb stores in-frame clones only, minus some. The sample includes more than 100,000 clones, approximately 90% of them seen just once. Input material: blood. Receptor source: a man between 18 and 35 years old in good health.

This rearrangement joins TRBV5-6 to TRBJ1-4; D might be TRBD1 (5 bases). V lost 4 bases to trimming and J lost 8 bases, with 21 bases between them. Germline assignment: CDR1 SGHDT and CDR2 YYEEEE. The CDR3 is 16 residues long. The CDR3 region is CASSRAGAIAGEKLFF. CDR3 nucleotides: TGTGCCAGCAGCAGGGCTGGGGCGATTGCAGGGGAAAAACTGTTTTTT.

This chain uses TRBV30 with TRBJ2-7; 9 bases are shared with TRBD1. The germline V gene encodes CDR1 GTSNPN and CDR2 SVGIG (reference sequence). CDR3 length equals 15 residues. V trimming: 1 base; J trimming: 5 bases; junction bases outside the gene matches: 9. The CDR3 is CAWSGGQGRGNEQYF. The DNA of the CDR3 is TGTGCCTGGAGTGGCGGACAGGGGAGAGGGAACGAGCAGTACTTC.

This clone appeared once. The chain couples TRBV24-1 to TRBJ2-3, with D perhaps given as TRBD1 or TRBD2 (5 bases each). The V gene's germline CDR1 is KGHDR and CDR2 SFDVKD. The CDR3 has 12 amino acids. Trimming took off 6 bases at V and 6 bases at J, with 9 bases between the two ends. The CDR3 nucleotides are TGTGCCACCAGTATGGGGGATGATACGCAGTATTTT. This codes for CATSMGDDTQYF.

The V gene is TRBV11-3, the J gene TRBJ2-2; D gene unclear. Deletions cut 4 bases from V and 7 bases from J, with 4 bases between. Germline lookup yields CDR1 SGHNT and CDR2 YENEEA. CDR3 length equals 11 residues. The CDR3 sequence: CASSSHGELFF. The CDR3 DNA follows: TGTGCCAGCAGCTCTCACGGGGAGCTGTTTTTT.

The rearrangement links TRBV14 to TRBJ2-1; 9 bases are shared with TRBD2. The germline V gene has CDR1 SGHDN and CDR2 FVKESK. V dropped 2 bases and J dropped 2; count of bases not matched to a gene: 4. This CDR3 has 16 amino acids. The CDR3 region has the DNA TGTGCCAGCAGCCAATCCCTAGCGGGGACCTACAATGAGCAGTTCTTC. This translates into CASSQSLAGTYNEQFF.

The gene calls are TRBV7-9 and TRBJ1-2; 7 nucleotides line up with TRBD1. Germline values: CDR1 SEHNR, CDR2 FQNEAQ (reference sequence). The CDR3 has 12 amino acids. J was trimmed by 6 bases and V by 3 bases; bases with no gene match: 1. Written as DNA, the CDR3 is TGTGCCAGCAGCTTTACAGGGGATGGCTACACCTTC. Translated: CASSFTGDGYTF.

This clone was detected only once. CDR3 nucleotides: TGTGCCAGCAGCTCCGGGACAGGGTTCGCTGGAGACGAGCAGTACTTC. Translation: CASSSGTGFAGDEQYF. This chain joins TRBV5-8 and TRBJ2-7; 9 bases line up with TRBD1. The CDR3 totals 16 residues. Germline V gene lookup returns CDR1 SGHTS and CDR2 YDEGEE. V dropped 3 bases and J dropped 5; count of bases not matched to a gene: 12.

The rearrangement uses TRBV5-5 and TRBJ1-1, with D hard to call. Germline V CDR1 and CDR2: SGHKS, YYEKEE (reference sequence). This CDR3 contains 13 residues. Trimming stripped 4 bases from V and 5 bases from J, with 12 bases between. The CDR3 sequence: CASSLVVVTEAFF. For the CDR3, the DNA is TGTGCCAGCAGCCTGGTCGTGGTAACTGAAGCTTTCTTT. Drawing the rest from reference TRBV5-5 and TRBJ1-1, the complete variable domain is DAGVTQSPTHLIKTRGQQVTLRCSPISGHKSVSWYQQVLGQGPQFIFQYYEKEERGRGNFPDRFSARQFPNYSSELNVNALLLGDSALYLCASSLVVVTEAFFGQGTRLTVV.

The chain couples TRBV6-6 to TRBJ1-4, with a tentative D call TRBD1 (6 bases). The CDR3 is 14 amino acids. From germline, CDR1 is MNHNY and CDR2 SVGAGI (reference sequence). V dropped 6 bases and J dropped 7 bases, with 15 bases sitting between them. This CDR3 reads CASSSQGGIEKLFF. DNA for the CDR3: TGTGCCAGCAGCTCACAGGGAGGGATTGAAAAACTGTTTTTT.

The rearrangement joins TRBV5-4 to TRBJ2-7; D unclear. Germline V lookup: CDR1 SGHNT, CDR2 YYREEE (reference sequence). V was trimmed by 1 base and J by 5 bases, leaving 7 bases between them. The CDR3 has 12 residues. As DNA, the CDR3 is TGTGCCAGCAGCTTGTACAGTAACGAGCAGTACTTC. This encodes CASSLYSNEQYF.

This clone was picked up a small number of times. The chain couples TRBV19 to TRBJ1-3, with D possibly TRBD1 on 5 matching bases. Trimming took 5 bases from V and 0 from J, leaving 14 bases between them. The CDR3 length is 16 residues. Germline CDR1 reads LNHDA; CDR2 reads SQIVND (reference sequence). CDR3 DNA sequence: TGTGCCAGTAGTCTACGGACGACAGCCTCTGGAAACACCATATATTTT. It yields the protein CASSLRTTASGNTIYF.

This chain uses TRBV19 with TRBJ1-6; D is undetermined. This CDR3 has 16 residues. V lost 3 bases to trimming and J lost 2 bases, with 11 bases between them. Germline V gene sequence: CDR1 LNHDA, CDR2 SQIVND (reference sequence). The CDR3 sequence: CASSMQEGPYNSPLHF. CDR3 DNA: TGTGCCAGTAGTATGCAGGAAGGCCCCTATAATTCACCCCTCCACTTT.

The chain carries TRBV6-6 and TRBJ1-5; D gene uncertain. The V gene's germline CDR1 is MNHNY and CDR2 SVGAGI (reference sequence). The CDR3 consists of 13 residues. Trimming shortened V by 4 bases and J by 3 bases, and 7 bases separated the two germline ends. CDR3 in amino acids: CASSSRFNQPQHF. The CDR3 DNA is TGTGCCAGCAGTTCGAGGTTCAATCAGCCCCAGCATTTT.